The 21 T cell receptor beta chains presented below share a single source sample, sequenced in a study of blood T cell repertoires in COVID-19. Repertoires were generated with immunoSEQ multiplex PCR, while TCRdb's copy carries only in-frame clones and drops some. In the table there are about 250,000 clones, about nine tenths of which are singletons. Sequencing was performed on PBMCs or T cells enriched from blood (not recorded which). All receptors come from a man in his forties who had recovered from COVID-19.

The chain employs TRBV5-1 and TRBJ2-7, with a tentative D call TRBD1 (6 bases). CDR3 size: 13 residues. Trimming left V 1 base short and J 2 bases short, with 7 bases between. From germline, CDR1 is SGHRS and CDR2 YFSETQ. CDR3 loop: CASSLQGTYEQYF. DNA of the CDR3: TGCGCCAGCAGCTTGCAGGGGACCTACGAGCAGTACTTC.

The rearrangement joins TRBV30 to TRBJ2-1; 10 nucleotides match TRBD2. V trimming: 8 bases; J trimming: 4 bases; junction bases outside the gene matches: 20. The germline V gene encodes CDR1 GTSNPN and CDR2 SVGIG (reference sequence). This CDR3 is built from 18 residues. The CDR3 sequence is CAGNHHGPSGRGYNEQFF. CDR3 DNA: TGTGCCGGAAACCACCATGGGCCTAGCGGGAGAGGTTACAATGAGCAGTTCTTC.

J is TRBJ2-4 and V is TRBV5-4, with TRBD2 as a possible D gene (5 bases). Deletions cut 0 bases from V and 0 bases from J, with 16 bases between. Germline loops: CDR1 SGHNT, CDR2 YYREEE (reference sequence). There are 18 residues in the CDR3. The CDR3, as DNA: TGTGCCAGCAGCTTGGGGGTCTCGGGGAACTTAGCCAAAAACATTCAGTACTTC. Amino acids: CASSLGVSGNLAKNIQYF.

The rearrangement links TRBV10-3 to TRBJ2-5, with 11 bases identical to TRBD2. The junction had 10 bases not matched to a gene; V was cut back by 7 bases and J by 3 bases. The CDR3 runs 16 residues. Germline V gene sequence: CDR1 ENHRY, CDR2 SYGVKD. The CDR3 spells CAITSSTSGKEETQYF. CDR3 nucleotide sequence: TGTGCCATCACCAGCTCGACTAGCGGGAAGGAAGAGACCCAGTACTTC.

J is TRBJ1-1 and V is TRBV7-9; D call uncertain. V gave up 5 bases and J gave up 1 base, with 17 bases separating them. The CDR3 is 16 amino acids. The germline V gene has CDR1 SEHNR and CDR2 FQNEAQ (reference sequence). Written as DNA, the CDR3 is TGTGCCAGCAGCACTTCTCGGGAGCCATCGAACACTGAAGCTTTCTTT. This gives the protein CASSTSREPSNTEAFF.

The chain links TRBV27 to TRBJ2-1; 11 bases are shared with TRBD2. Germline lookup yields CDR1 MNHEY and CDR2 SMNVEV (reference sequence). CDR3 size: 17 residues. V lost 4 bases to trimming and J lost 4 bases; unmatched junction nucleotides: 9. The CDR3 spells CASSSSRTSGLYNEQFF. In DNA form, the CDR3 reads TGTGCCAGCAGTTCGTCCCGGACTAGCGGGCTTTACAATGAGCAGTTCTTC.

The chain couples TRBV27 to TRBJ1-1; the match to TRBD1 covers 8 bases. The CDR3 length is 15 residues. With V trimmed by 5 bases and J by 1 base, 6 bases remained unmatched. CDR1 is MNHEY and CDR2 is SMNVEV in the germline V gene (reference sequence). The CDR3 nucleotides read TGTGCCAGCAGTCCGTGGGACAGGAGGAACACTGAAGCTTTCTTT. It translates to CASSPWDRRNTEAFF.

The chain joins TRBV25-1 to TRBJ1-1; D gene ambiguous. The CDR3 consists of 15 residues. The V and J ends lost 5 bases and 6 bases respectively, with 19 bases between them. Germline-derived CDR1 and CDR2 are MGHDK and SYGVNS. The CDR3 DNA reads TGTGCCAGCAGTCACCTAGGAGAGGGAACGCCTGAAGCTTTCTTT. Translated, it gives CASSHLGEGTPEAFF.

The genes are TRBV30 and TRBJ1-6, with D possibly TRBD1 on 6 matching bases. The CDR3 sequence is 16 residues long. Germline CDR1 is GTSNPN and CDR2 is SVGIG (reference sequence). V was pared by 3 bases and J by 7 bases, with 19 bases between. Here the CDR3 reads CAWSAEGGAINSPLHF. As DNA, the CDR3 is TGTGCCTGGAGCGCCGAGGGGGGGGCGATCAATTCACCCCTCCACTTT.

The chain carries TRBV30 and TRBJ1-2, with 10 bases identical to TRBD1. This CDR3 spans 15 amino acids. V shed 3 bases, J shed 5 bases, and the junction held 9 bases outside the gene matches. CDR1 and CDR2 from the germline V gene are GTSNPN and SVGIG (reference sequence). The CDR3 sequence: CAWSRWGQGSYGYTF. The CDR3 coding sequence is TGTGCCTGGAGCCGCTGGGGACAGGGGAGTTATGGCTACACCTTC.

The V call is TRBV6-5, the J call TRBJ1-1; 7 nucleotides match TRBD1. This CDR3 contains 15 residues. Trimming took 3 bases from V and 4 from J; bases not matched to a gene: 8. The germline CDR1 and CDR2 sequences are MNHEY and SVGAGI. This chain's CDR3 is CASSYSVSGGTEAFF. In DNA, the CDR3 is TGTGCCAGCAGTTATTCAGTGTCAGGGGGCACTGAAGCTTTCTTT.

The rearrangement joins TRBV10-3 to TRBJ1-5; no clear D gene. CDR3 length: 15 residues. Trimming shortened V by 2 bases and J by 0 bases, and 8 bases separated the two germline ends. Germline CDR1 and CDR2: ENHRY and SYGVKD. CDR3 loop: CAISEVRISNQPQHF. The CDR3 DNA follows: TGTGCCATCAGTGAGGTCAGGATTAGCAATCAGCCCCAGCATTTT.

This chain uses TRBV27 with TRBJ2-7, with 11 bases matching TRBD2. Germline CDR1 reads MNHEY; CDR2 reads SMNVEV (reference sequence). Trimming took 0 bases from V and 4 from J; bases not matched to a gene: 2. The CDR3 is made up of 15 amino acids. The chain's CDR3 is CASSLSPSGRYEQYF. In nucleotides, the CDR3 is TGTGCCAGCAGTTTATCGCCTAGCGGGAGGTACGAGCAGTACTTC.

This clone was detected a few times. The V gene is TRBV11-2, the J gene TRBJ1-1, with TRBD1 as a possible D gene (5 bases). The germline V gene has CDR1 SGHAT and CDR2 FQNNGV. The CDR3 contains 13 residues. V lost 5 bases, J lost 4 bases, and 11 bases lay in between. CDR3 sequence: CASSPIRGTEAFF. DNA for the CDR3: TGTGCCAGCAGCCCTATAAGGGGCACTGAAGCTTTCTTT.

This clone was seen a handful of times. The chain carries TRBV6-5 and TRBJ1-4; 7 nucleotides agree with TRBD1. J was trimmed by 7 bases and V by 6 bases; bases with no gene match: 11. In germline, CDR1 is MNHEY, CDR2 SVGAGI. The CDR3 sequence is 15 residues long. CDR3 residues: CASRPQDRLGEKLFF. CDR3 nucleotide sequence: TGTGCCAGCAGACCTCAGGACAGGCTCGGTGAAAAACTGTTTTTT.

The CDR3 here is CASVGDFRFPGELFF. In nucleotides, the CDR3 is TGTGCCAGCGTAGGGGATTTCCGGTTCCCCGGGGAGCTGTTTTTT. This chain joins TRBV6-5 and TRBJ2-2, with D maybe TRBD1 (5 bases). The CDR3 has 15 residues. Trimming stripped 8 bases from V and 6 bases from J, with 19 bases between. Germline CDR1 reads MNHEY; CDR2 reads SVGAGI.

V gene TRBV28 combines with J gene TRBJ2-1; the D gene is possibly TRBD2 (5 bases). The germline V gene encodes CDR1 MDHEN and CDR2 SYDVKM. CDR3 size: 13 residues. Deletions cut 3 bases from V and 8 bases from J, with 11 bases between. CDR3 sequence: CASSFRGWDEQFF. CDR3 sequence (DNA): TGTGCCAGCAGTTTCAGAGGGTGGGATGAGCAGTTCTTC.

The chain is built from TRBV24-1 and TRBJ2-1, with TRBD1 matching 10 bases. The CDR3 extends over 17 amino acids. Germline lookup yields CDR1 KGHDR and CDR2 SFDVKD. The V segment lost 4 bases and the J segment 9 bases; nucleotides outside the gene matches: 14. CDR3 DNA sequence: TGTGCCACCAGTGAAATACACCGGGACAGGGGATGTTGTGAGCAGTTCTTC. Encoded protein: CATSEIHRDRGCCEQFF.

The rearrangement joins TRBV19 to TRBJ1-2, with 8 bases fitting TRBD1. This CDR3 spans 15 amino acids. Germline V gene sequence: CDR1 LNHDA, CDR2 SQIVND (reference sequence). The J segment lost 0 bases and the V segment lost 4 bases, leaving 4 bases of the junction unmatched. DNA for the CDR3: TGTGCCAGTAGTACATACAGGGGGTCTAACTATGGCTACACCTTC. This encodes CASSTYRGSNYGYTF. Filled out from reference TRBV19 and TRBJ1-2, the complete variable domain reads DGGITQSPKYLFRKEGQNVTLSCEQNLNHDAMYWYRQDPGQGLRLIYYSQIVNDFQKGDIAEGYSVSREKKESFPLTVTSAQKNPTAFYLCASSTYRGSNYGYTFGSGTRLTVV.

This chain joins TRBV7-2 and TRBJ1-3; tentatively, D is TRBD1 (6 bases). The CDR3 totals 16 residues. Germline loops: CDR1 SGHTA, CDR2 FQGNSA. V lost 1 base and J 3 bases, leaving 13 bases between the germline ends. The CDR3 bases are TGTGCCAGCAGCTTAGGGGGGACAACAGGTGGAAACACCATATATTTT. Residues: CASSLGGTTGGNTIYF.

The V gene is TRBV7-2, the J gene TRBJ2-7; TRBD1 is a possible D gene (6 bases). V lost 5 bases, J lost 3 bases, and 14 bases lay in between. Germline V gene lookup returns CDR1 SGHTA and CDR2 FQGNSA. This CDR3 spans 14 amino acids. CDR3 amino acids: CASSPRGTLYEQYF. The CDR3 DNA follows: TGTGCCAGCAGCCCCAGGGGTACCCTCTACGAGCAGTACTTC.